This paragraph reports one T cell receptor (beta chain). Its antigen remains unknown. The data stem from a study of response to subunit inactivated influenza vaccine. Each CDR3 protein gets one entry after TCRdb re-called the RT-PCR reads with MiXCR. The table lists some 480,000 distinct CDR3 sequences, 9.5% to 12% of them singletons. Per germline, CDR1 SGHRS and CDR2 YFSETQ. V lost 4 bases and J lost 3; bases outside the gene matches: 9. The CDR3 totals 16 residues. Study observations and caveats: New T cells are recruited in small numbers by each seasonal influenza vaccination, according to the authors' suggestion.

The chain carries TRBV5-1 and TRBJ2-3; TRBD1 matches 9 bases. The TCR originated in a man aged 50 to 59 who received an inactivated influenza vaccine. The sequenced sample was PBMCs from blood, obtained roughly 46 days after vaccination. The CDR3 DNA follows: TGCGCCAGCAGCCTCTCCCCGGACAGGGGAACAGATACGCAGTATTTT. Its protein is CASSLSPDRGTDTQYF.